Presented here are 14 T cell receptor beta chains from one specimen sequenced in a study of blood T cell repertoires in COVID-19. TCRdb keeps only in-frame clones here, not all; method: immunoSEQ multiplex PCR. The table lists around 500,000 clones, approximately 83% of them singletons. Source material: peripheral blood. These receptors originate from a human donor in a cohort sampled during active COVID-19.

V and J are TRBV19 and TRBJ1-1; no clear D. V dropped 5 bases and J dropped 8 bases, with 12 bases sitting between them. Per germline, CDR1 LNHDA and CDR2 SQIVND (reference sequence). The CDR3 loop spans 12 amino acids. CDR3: CASSQRAGEAFF. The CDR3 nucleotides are TGTGCCAGTAGTCAGCGGGCGGGGGAAGCTTTCTTT.

The CDR3 here is CASRRTESYEQYF. The CDR3 DNA follows: TGTGCCAGTAGACGGACAGAGTCCTACGAGCAGTACTTC. The rearrangement uses TRBV19 and TRBJ2-7, with D tentatively TRBD1 (6 bases). This CDR3 region has 13 residues. Looked up from germline, CDR1 is LNHDA and CDR2 is SQIVND (reference sequence). V was pared by 6 bases and J by 1 base, with 10 bases between.

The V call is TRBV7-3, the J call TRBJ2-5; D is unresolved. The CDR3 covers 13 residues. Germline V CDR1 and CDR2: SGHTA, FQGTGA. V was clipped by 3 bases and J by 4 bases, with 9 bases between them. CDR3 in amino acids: CASSFESSETQYF. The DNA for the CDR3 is TGTGCCAGCAGCTTCGAAAGCTCAGAGACCCAGTACTTC.

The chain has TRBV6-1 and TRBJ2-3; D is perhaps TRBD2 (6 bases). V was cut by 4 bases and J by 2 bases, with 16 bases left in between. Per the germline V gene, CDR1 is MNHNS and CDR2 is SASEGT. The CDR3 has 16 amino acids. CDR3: CASSVSSVLSTDTQYF. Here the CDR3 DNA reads TGTGCCAGCAGTGTATCTAGCGTACTTTCCACAGATACGCAGTATTTT.

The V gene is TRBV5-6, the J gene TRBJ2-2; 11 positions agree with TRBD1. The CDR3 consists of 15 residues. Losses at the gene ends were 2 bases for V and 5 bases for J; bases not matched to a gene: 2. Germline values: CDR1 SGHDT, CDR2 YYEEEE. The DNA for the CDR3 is TGTGCCAGCAGCTTCGGGACAGGGGGGACCGGGGAGCTGTTTTTT. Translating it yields CASSFGTGGTGELFF.

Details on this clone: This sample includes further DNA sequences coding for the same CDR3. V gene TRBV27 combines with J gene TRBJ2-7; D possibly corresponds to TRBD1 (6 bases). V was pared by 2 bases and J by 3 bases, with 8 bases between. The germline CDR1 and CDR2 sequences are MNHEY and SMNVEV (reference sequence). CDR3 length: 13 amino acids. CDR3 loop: CASSLRGSYEQYF. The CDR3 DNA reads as TGTGCCAGCAGTTTAAGGGGGAGCTACGAGCAGTACTTC.

This chain's CDR3 is CASSYLTNREAMNTEAFF. The CDR3 DNA sequence: TGTGCCAGCAGCTACCTAACGAATAGAGAGGCCATGAACACTGAAGCTTTCTTT. This chain joins TRBV7-2 and TRBJ1-1; the D is unclear. The germline CDR1 and CDR2 sequences are SGHTA and FQGNSA. The CDR3 extends over 18 amino acids. V gave up 4 bases and J gave up 0 bases, with 21 bases separating them.

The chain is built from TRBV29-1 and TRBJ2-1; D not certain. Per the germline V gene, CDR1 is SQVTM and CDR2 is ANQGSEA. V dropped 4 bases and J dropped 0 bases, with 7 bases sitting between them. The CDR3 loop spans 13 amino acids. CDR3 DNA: TGCAGCGTTGTTGGTAGCTCCTACAATGAGCAGTTCTTC. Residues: CSVVGSSYNEQFF.

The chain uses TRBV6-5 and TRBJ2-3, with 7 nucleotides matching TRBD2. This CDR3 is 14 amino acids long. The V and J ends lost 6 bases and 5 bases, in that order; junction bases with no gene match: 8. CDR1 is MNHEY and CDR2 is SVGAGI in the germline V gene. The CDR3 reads CASRLGRGEDTQYF. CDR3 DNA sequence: TGTGCCAGCAGACTAGGGAGGGGAGAAGATACGCAGTATTTT.

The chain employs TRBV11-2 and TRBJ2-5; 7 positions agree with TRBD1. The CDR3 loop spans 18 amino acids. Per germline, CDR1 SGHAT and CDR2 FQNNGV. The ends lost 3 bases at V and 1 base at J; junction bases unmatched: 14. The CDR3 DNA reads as TGTGCCAGCAGCTTCCATTCCGGGACAGCAAAATTCCAAGAGACCCAGTACTTC. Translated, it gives CASSFHSGTAKFQETQYF.

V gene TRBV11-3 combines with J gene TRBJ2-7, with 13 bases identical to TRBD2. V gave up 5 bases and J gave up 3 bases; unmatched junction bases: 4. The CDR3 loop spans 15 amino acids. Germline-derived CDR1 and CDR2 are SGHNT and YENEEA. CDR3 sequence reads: CASSGGLAGHYEQYF. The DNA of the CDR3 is TGTGCCAGCAGCGGGGGACTAGCGGGGCACTACGAGCAGTACTTC.

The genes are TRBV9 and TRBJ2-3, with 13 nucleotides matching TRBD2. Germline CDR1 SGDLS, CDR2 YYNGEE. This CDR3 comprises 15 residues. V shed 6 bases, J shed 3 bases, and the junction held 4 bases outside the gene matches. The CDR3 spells CASNKLAGGTDTQYF. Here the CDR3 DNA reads TGTGCCAGCAACAAACTAGCGGGAGGGACAGATACGCAGTATTTT.

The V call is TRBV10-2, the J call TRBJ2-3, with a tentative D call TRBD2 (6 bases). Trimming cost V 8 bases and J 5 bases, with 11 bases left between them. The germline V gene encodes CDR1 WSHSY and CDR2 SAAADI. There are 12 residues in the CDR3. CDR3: CASAQAGDTQYF. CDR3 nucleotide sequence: TGCGCCAGCGCCCAAGCGGGAGATACGCAGTATTTT.

The CDR3 DNA reads TGTGCCAGCTCACCTATTGGGACAGGGATAGAGACCCAGTACTTC. It yields the protein CASSPIGTGIETQYF. The J gene is TRBJ2-5, the V gene TRBV18, with TRBD1 matching over 9 bases. The CDR3 consists of 15 residues. Germline CDR1 KGHSH, CDR2 LQKENI. Trimming cost V 3 bases and J 4 bases; bases outside gene matches: 6.